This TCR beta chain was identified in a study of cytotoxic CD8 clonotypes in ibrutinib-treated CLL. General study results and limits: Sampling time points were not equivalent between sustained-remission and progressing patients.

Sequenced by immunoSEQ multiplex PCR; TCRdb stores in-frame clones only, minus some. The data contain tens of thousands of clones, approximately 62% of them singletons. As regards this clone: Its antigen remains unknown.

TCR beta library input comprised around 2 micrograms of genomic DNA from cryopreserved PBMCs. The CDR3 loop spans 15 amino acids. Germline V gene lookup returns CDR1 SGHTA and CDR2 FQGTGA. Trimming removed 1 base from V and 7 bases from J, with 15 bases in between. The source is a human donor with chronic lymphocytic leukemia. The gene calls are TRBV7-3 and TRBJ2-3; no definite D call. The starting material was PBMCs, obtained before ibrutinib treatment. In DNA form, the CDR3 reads TGTGCCAGCAGCTTAATTGCCGGACCACCGAATACGCAGTATTTT. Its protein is CASSLIAGPPNTQYF.